This record covers a single T cell receptor beta chain. Cells designated naive CD8 were CD45RO-negative and were positively selected for CCR7, with terminally differentiated effector memory CD45RA+ cells excluded. Sequencing was performed with immunoSEQ multiplex PCR; in TCRdb, only in-frame clones are kept and a portion is missing. The table lists approximately 2,200,000 clones, roughly 91% of them singletons. This specimen belongs to a study of shared clonotypes between healthy human individuals. Germline loops: CDR1 SEHNR, CDR2 FQNEAQ (reference sequence). V lost 5 bases to trimming and J lost 3 bases; unmatched junction nucleotides: 11. The CDR3 spans 16 residues.

Sequenced sample: naive CD8+ T cells from PBMCs. The source is a man between 18 and 35 years old in good health. Some clones in this sample may be carry-over from other donors' samples. The V gene is TRBV7-9, the J gene TRBJ2-7; 9 bases fit TRBD1. Here the CDR3 reads CASSDLTGGLHYEQYF. Written as DNA, the CDR3 is TGTGCCAGCAGCGATCTGACAGGGGGGCTCCACTACGAGCAGTACTTC.